The 27 T cell receptor beta chains presented below share a single source sample, sequenced in a study of T cell responses to AZD1222 COVID-19 vaccine. Assay: immunoSEQ multiplex PCR; the TCRdb copy retains only in-frame clones and omits some. The sample consists of around 53,000 clones, just over 85% of them appearing once. The sequences come from peripheral blood, collected 28 days after the second AZD1222 dose. The source of these receptors is an adult who received the AZD1222 COVID-19 vaccine.

This chain links TRBV9 with TRBJ2-2; 14 nucleotides align to TRBD2. Germline CDR1 is SGDLS and CDR2 is YYNGEE. The CDR3 covers 16 residues. Trimming removed 4 bases from V and 6 bases from J; junction bases left unmatched: 5. CDR3 protein: CASSLTSGRGPGELFF. The CDR3 nucleotides are TGTGCCAGCAGCCTGACTAGCGGGAGGGGCCCCGGGGAGCTGTTTTTT.

The chain is built from TRBV7-9 and TRBJ2-5, with TRBD1 matching over 9 bases. The CDR3 totals 16 residues. Germline assignment: CDR1 SEHNR and CDR2 FQNEAQ (reference sequence). Trimming removed 4 bases from V and 3 bases from J; junction bases left unmatched: 9. CDR3 residues: CASSYPGTGLEETQYF. In nucleotides, the CDR3 is TGTGCCAGCAGCTACCCCGGGACAGGGTTGGAAGAGACCCAGTACTTC.

This clone was seen only a few times. This chain links TRBV14 with TRBJ2-7; D might be TRBD1 (6 bases). V lost 4 bases to trimming and J lost 9 bases, with 16 bases between them. The germline CDR1 and CDR2 sequences are SGHDN and FVKESK. The CDR3 is made up of 13 amino acids. The CDR3: CASSRRQDDRQYF. The CDR3 DNA is TGTGCCAGCAGCCGACGACAGGATGACAGGCAGTACTTC.

The chain carries TRBV27 and TRBJ1-4; a possible D gene is TRBD1 (6 bases). V was trimmed by 6 bases and J by 5 bases, leaving 22 bases between them. The CDR3 is 17 residues long. Germline CDR1 and CDR2: MNHEY and SMNVEV (reference sequence). The CDR3, as DNA: TGTGCCAGCAGGGACCCGGGAGGGTCGGGGACAAATGAAAAACTGTTTTTT. Translated: CASRDPGGSGTNEKLFF.

The chain employs TRBV7-8 and TRBJ2-1, with a tentative D call TRBD2 (6 bases). The V and J ends lost 0 bases and 3 bases respectively, with 9 bases between them. CDR1 and CDR2 from the germline V gene are SGHVS and FQNEAQ. The CDR3 runs 15 residues. DNA for the CDR3: TGTGCCAGCAGCTTAGCCCGGAGGGACTACAATGAGCAGTTCTTC. It specifies CASSLARRDYNEQFF.

The genes are TRBV30 and TRBJ2-5; no clear D gene. CDR3 length equals 13 residues. Trimming stripped 3 bases from V and 1 base from J, with 9 bases between. The germline CDR1 and CDR2 sequences are GTSNPN and SVGIG (reference sequence). The CDR3: CAWSYGSQETQYF. The DNA for the CDR3 is TGTGCCTGGAGCTACGGATCCCAAGAGACCCAGTACTTC.

The chain combines TRBV3-1 (or the pseudogene TRBV3-2) with TRBJ2-1; 10 bases fit TRBD2. This CDR3 contains 12 residues. In germline, CDR1 is LGHDT, CDR2 YNNKEL (reference sequence). The J segment lost 14 bases and the V segment lost 4 bases, leaving 5 bases of the junction unmatched. CDR3 nucleotides: TGTGCCAGCAGCCTAGCGGGAGGTTTAGAGTTCTTC. Translated, it gives CASSLAGGLEFF.

V and J are TRBV29-1 and TRBJ1-2; a possible D gene is TRBD1 (5 bases). Germline CDR1 reads SQVTM; CDR2 reads ANQGSEA. V dropped 1 base and J dropped 2 bases, with 8 bases sitting between them. CDR3 length: 13 residues. The DNA of the CDR3 is TGCAGCGTTGAAGGGGGGTCGAACTATGGCTACACCTTC. Translated, it gives CSVEGGSNYGYTF. The whole variable domain, remainder taken from reference TRBV29-1 and TRBJ1-2, is SAVISQKPSRDICQRGTSLTIQCQVDSQVTMMFWYRQQPGQSLTLIATANQGSEATYESGFVIDKFPISRPNLTFSTLTVSNMSPEDSSIYLCSVEGGSNYGYTFGSGTRLTVV.

V gene TRBV7-8 combines with J gene TRBJ2-7, with D tentatively TRBD1 or TRBD2 (6 bases each). The germline V gene encodes CDR1 SGHVS and CDR2 FQNEAQ. This CDR3 is 17 amino acids long. V shed 3 bases and J shed 0 bases, with 18 bases lying between them. Here the CDR3 DNA reads TGTGCCAGCAGCTTGCGAAGATTAGGGGGGACCTCCTACGAGCAGTACTTC. Translating gives CASSLRRLGGTSYEQYF.

The chain couples TRBV28 to TRBJ1-4, with 11 bases that match TRBD1. The CDR3 covers 18 residues. Germline CDR1 reads MDHEN; CDR2 reads SYDVKM. V lost 7 bases to trimming and J lost 0 bases; unmatched junction nucleotides: 10. The CDR3 bases are TGTGCCAGCACACCCGGGACAGGGGGTATCGCAACTAATGAAAAACTGTTTTTT. It translates to CASTPGTGGIATNEKLFF.

The sample holds one count of this clone. The gene calls are TRBV11-3 and TRBJ2-1; 9 bases fit TRBD2. CDR1 and CDR2 from the germline V gene are SGHNT and YENEEA. V lost 8 bases and J lost 3; bases outside the gene matches: 14. The CDR3 runs to 17 residues. CDR3 protein: CASLGEASGNIYNEQFF. The CDR3 bases are TGTGCCAGCCTTGGGGAAGCTAGCGGGAATATCTACAATGAGCAGTTCTTC.

J is TRBJ2-1 and V is TRBV19, with D unclear. V shed 5 bases and J shed 0 bases, with 14 bases lying between them. The germline CDR1 and CDR2 sequences are LNHDA and SQIVND (reference sequence). The CDR3 runs to 16 residues. The CDR3 loop is CASSSSSISSYNEQFF. As DNA, the CDR3 is TGTGCCAGTAGTTCCAGTTCGATCAGCTCCTACAATGAGCAGTTCTTC.

This chain links TRBV5-5 with TRBJ2-6, with D uncertain. The CDR3 runs to 15 residues. With 0 bases removed from V and 4 bases from J, the gap between germline ends came to 8 bases. Germline loops: CDR1 SGHKS, CDR2 YYEKEE (reference sequence). The CDR3 DNA reads TGTGCCAGCAGCTTGGACCCCCTCGGGGCCAACGTCCTGACTTTC. Protein product: CASSLDPLGANVLTF.

The genes are TRBV5-1 and TRBJ1-2, with no clear D. Trimming removed 1 base at V and 6 bases at J, with 19 bases between. Per germline, CDR1 SGHRS and CDR2 YFSETQ. This CDR3 has 16 amino acids. The DNA of the CDR3 is TGCGCCAGCAGCTTGTTGACGGGAAGGGCTGATAATGGCTACACCTTC. This sequence encodes CASSLLTGRADNGYTF.

The rearrangement joins TRBV6-2 or TRBV6-3 to TRBJ2-7; 9 bases agree with TRBD1. Looked up from germline, CDR1 is MNHEY and CDR2 is SVGEGT. The CDR3 length is 13 residues. J gave up 3 bases and V 5 bases, and 2 bases lay outside the gene matches. The CDR3 DNA follows: TGTGCCAGCAGTAAGACAGGGGGCTACGAGCAGTACTTC. Protein sequence: CASSKTGGYEQYF.

This chain joins TRBV6-4 and TRBJ1-2; a possible D gene is TRBD1 (5 bases). The V gene lost 5 bases and the J gene lost 4 bases, with 11 bases spanning the gap. The CDR3 is 13 amino acids. Germline assignment: CDR1 MRHNA and CDR2 SNTAGT. As DNA, the CDR3 is TGTGCCAGCAGTAGGGACGGCGGCTATGGCTACACCTTC. It translates to CASSRDGGYGYTF.

The V gene is TRBV6-2 or TRBV6-3, the J gene TRBJ2-2; 8 nucleotides line up with TRBD2. The CDR3 has 16 amino acids. Germline CDR1 is MNHEY and CDR2 is SVGEGT. After removal of 1 base from V and 7 bases from J, the junction contained 8 bases not matched to a gene. In DNA form, the CDR3 reads TGTGCCAGCAGTTACTGGGCTAGCGGGTCCTTCGGGGAGCTGTTTTTT. Translating it yields CASSYWASGSFGELFF.

This clone was counted only a few times. The rearrangement links TRBV7-3 to TRBJ2-1; possibly TRBD1 or TRBD2 for D (5 bases each). The germline CDR1 and CDR2 sequences are SGHTA and FQGTGA. Trimming removed 6 bases from V and 8 bases from J, with 20 bases in between. CDR3 length: 15 amino acids. In DNA, the CDR3 is TGTGCCAGCAGTAGGGGAGACAGCGGCTTCGATGAGCAGTTCTTC. The encoded protein is CASSRGDSGFDEQFF.

This clone was counted once. This chain joins TRBV14 and TRBJ2-5; D not resolved. The CDR3 totals 13 residues. CDR1 and CDR2 from the germline V gene are SGHDN and FVKESK. Trimming cost V 1 base and J 5 bases, with 8 bases left between them. CDR3 amino acids: CASSQAYMETQYF. The DNA of the CDR3 is TGTGCCAGCAGCCAAGCATATATGGAGACCCAGTACTTC.

The gene calls are TRBV9 and TRBJ2-3, with 12 bases identical to TRBD2. Germline lookup yields CDR1 SGDLS and CDR2 YYNGEE. The junction had 14 bases not matched to a gene; V was cut back by 4 bases and J by 2 bases. CDR3 length: 19 residues. CDR3 sequence: CASSLTSGRSNGFTDTQYF. The CDR3 bases are TGTGCCAGCAGCTTGACTAGCGGGAGATCTAATGGGTTCACAGATACGCAGTATTTT.

The J gene is TRBJ2-1, the V gene TRBV6-4; D uncertain. CDR1 MRHNA and CDR2 SNTAGT come from the germline V gene. Deletions cut 2 bases from V and 8 bases from J, with 13 bases between. This CDR3 comprises 14 residues. Here the CDR3 DNA reads TGTGCCAGCAGTGACCCGACGGCTGGCCATGAGCAGTTCTTC. As protein: CASSDPTAGHEQFF.

The chain employs TRBV11-2 and TRBJ2-1; D possibly corresponds to TRBD2 (5 bases). CDR3 length: 15 amino acids. Germline assignment: CDR1 SGHAT and CDR2 FQNNGV. V lost 7 bases to trimming and J lost 5 bases, with 18 bases between them. Here the CDR3 DNA reads TGTGCCAGCACCCTTTTGAGGGATCTTAACAATGAGCAGTTCTTC. This codes for CASTLLRDLNNEQFF.

V gene TRBV29-1 combines with J gene TRBJ2-1; D might be TRBD2 (6 bases). V was trimmed by 6 bases and J by 7 bases, leaving 19 bases between them. Germline lookup yields CDR1 SQVTM and CDR2 ANQGSEA. This CDR3 contains 14 residues. CDR3 nucleotide sequence: TGCAGCGTGGCCCGGGACCCGGCGGGGAATGAGCAGTTCTTC. Amino acids: CSVARDPAGNEQFF.

This chain links TRBV18 with TRBJ2-1, with D perhaps given as TRBD1 or TRBD2 (5 bases each). The germline V gene has CDR1 KGHSH and CDR2 LQKENI. Trimming pared 3 bases from V and 8 bases from J, leaving 17 bases between. The CDR3 contains 15 residues. This CDR3 reads CASSPDSSGRDEQFF. The CDR3 region has the DNA TGTGCCAGCTCACCCGACAGCTCGGGGAGAGATGAGCAGTTCTTC.

The rearrangement joins TRBV6-1 to TRBJ2-3; 10 bases match TRBD2. The CDR3 has 16 amino acids. Germline loops: CDR1 MNHNS, CDR2 SASEGT. V was pared by 1 base and J by 3 bases, with 4 bases of the junction left unmatched. Here the CDR3 reads CASSEGNSGRTDTQYF. The CDR3 DNA reads TGTGCCAGCAGTGAAGGTAATAGCGGGAGGACAGATACGCAGTATTTT.

This chain connects TRBV28 to TRBJ1-3; D possibly corresponds to TRBD1 (5 bases). Trimming took 5 bases from V and 4 from J, leaving 15 bases between them. The CDR3 spans 15 residues. Germline CDR1 and CDR2: MDHEN and SYDVKM. This CDR3 is CASSPMAGLGNTIYF. CDR3 bases: TGTGCCAGCAGTCCCATGGCAGGGTTGGGAAACACCATATATTTT.

This clone was observed a handful of times. This chain joins TRBV4-2 and TRBJ2-2; D might be TRBD1 (6 bases). Trimming stripped 3 bases from V and 5 bases from J, with 13 bases between. CDR1 and CDR2 from the germline V gene are LGHNA and YNFKEQ. This CDR3 is 15 amino acids long. The CDR3 DNA sequence: TGTGCCAGCAGCCACGGGACATGGGGGACCGGGGAGCTGTTTTTT. Its protein is CASSHGTWGTGELFF.